A selection of T cell receptor beta chains follows, all from one sample in a study of human T cells and chemical hapten exposure. One entry per CDR3 protein results from TCRdb running MiXCR on the RACE reads. The sample holds over 85,000 distinct CDR3 sequences, about an eighth seen once. The material was whole blood, obtained in connection with sensitization to the hapten diphenylcyclopropenone (DPC). These receptors were taken from a woman in her forties with alopecia areata. Some clones in this sample may be carry-over from other donors' samples. The conserved cysteine and the conserved F or W are not part of the CDR3 here. The order of the fields is V gene, CDR3 protein.

V: TRBV15; CDR3: ATSPGTGATDTQY
V: TRBV29-1; CDR3: SVARRNEQF
V: TRBV12-3/TRBV12-4; CDR3: ATTSPELADTQY
V: TRBV11-2; CDR3: ASSLAYLVNEQF
V: TRBV3-1; CDR3: ASSRPSLGDTEAF
V: TRBV5-1; CDR3: ASSLLTGGAGTEAF
V: TRBV21-1; CDR3: ASSKGHMTGALSYEQY
V: TRBV18; CDR3: ASSPPGQGKAF
V: TRBV28; CDR3: ASSLGGAQPQH
V: TRBV11-2; CDR3: ASSLRDRNTGELF
V: TRBV28; CDR3: ASIQGLGNTEAF
V: TRBV6-6; CDR3: ASRNPAGGREKLF
V: TRBV12-3/TRBV12-4; CDR3: ASSPPTVVGDEQF
V: TRBV7-6; CDR3: ASSLARLRRWEARMILF
V: TRBV9; CDR3: ASSVTGREDYEQY
V: TRBV7-2; CDR3: ASSLAPGSYEQY
V: TRBV5-1; CDR3: ASSLNDFNGYT
V: TRBV29-1; CDR3: SVEGSSGANVLT
V: TRBV20-1; CDR3: SARERITGRIGNQPQH
V: TRBV28; CDR3: ASSGTATPSYEQY
V: TRBV5-1; CDR3: ASSPKGNPNNEQF
V: TRBV7-2; CDR3: ASSFDNYGYT